These 10 T cell receptor beta chains originate from one sample sequenced in a study of blood T cell repertoires in COVID-19. Assay: immunoSEQ multiplex PCR; the TCRdb copy retains only in-frame clones and omits some. The sample shows a few hundred thousand clones, about nine tenths of them seen only once. Sequenced: PBMCs or T cells enriched from blood (not recorded which). These receptors came from a woman under 40 who had been exposed to COVID-19.

The V gene is TRBV19, the J gene TRBJ2-7, with 7 positions matching TRBD1. With V trimmed by 5 bases and J by 2 bases, 9 bases remained unmatched. CDR3 length: 15 residues. Germline lookup yields CDR1 LNHDA and CDR2 SQIVND (reference sequence). CDR3 region: CASSATGRVTYEQYF. The CDR3 DNA sequence: TGTGCCAGTAGTGCGACAGGGAGAGTAACCTACGAGCAGTACTTC.

This clone was found once. In nucleotides, the CDR3 is TGTGCCAGCAGCTTGCGGGGAATCGAAGGGAGCAGCGAGCAGTACTTC. Translated, it gives CASSLRGIEGSSEQYF. The chain recombines TRBV7-8 with TRBJ2-7; maybe TRBD2 (6 bases). CDR1 SGHVS and CDR2 FQNEAQ come from the germline V gene. The CDR3 length is 16 residues. V was trimmed by 3 bases and J by 6 bases, leaving 21 bases between them.

The gene calls are TRBV28 and TRBJ1-3; TRBD1 might be the D (6 bases). The CDR3 length is 17 residues. The ends were cut back, 5 bases at V and 2 bases at J, with 19 bases in the middle. CDR1 and CDR2 from the germline V gene are MDHEN and SYDVKM. CDR3 loop: CASSPADSQFAGNTIYF. The CDR3 nucleotides are TGTGCCAGCAGTCCGGCGGACAGTCAATTCGCTGGAAACACCATATATTTT.

This clone has only a few counts. V usage is TRBV27 and J usage is TRBJ1-2; possibly TRBD1 for D (6 bases). V was pared by 2 bases and J by 4 bases, with 32 bases between. This CDR3 has 21 amino acids. The germline V gene encodes CDR1 MNHEY and CDR2 SMNVEV (reference sequence). This chain's CDR3 is CASSLGPKLDRTKRGAYGYTF. The CDR3, as DNA: TGTGCCAGCAGTTTAGGCCCTAAGTTAGACAGGACCAAGAGAGGGGCCTATGGCTACACCTTC.

The gene calls are TRBV5-1 and TRBJ2-5; 7 bases map to TRBD2. Germline V gene lookup returns CDR1 SGHRS and CDR2 YFSETQ. Trimming cost V 0 bases and J 0 bases; bases outside gene matches: 8. This CDR3 has 17 residues. In DNA form, the CDR3 reads TGCGCCAGCAGCTTGGGGCTAGCGGAGGAGTACCAAGAGACCCAGTACTTC. Its protein is CASSLGLAEEYQETQYF.

This sequence joins TRBV7-3 and TRBJ2-2; 7 bases are shared with TRBD1. Trimming removed 2 bases from V and 7 bases from J; junction bases left unmatched: 1. The CDR3 totals 13 residues. The germline V gene encodes CDR1 SGHTA and CDR2 FQGTGA. The CDR3 sequence is CASSLPGGGELFF. CDR3 bases: TGTGCCAGCAGCTTACCAGGGGGCGGGGAGCTGTTTTTT.

The rearrangement links TRBV19 to TRBJ1-1, with TRBD1 identical over 7 bases. With V trimmed by 4 bases and J by 2 bases, 7 bases remained unmatched. The germline CDR1 and CDR2 sequences are LNHDA and SQIVND (reference sequence). The CDR3 extends over 15 amino acids. The CDR3 sequence is CASSTDRAPNTEAFF. For the CDR3, the DNA is TGTGCCAGTAGTACCGACAGGGCCCCTAACACTGAAGCTTTCTTT.

This chain connects TRBV7-9 to TRBJ1-2; no clear D gene. The CDR3 totals 13 residues. Trimming took 1 base from V and 1 from J, leaving 4 bases between them. CDR1 is SEHNR, CDR2 FQNEAQ, per germline (reference sequence). CDR3: CASSLVHNYGYTF. CDR3 DNA sequence: TGTGCCAGCAGCTTAGTCCATAACTATGGCTACACCTTC.

This clone was picked up a small number of times. The CDR3 DNA is TGTGCCAGCAGAGCACTGGAGAAGGCGCCCGGGGAGCTGTTTTTT. Protein product: CASRALEKAPGELFF. The chain couples TRBV6-5 to TRBJ2-2; D call uncertain. V was pared by 6 bases and J by 6 bases, with 17 bases between. The CDR3 extends over 15 amino acids. Germline V lookup: CDR1 MNHEY, CDR2 SVGAGI.

V and J are TRBV14 and TRBJ1-4; TRBD1 agrees at 7 bases. CDR1 is SGHDN, CDR2 FVKESK, per germline. There are 15 residues in the CDR3. With 4 bases clipped from V and 4 bases from J, the junction kept 6 bases outside the gene matches. CDR3 loop: CASSLRDRVNEKLFF. CDR3 coding DNA: TGTGCCAGCAGCCTTCGGGACAGAGTTAATGAAAAACTGTTTTTT. Looking up the rest from reference TRBV14 and TRBJ1-4 gives the full variable domain: EAGVTQFPSHSVIEKGQTVTLRCDPISGHDNLYWYRRVMGKEIKFLLHFVKESKQDESGMPNNRFLAERTGGTYSTLKVQPAELEDSGVYFCASSLRDRVNEKLFFGSGTQLSVL.